Below, 24 T cell receptor beta chains from the same sample are listed, as sequenced in a study of identifying expanded T cells in peripheral blood. Clones were read by immunoSEQ multiplex PCR, and TCRdb kept only the in-frame ones, dropping some. This table holds under 150,000 clones, approximately 86% found once. Input material: blood. These receptors all come from a person between 18 and 69 years old in good health.

The CDR3 loop is CASSQLRDRDVAEAFF. The CDR3 DNA reads as TGTGCCAGCAGCCAACTCCGGGACAGGGATGTCGCTGAAGCTTTCTTT. The J gene is TRBJ1-1, the V gene TRBV14; 9 positions match TRBD1. V was clipped by 2 bases and J by 6 bases; unmatched bases: 10. The CDR3 is 16 amino acids. Germline V gene data show CDR1 as SGHDN and CDR2 as FVKESK.

The V gene is TRBV27, the J gene TRBJ2-3; TRBD2 matches 9 bases. The CDR3 totals 15 residues. Trimming at V came to 5 bases and at J to 4 bases, leaving 7 bases not matched to a gene. Per germline, CDR1 MNHEY and CDR2 SMNVEV (reference sequence). The CDR3 DNA reads as TGTGCCAGCAGTGGGCGACTAGCGGTCGCAGATACGCAGTATTTT. Translated, it gives CASSGRLAVADTQYF.

The gene calls are TRBV7-8 and TRBJ2-3; no firm D call. V lost 3 bases, J lost 4 bases, and 11 bases lay in between. This CDR3 region has 14 residues. CDR1 is SGHVS and CDR2 is FQNEAQ in the germline V gene. As DNA, the CDR3 is TGTGCCAGCAGCTTCGCCGACCCAGCAGATACGCAGTATTTT. Translating gives CASSFADPADTQYF.

The gene calls are TRBV15 and TRBJ1-4; 8 nucleotides agree with TRBD1. The V gene's germline CDR1 is LNHNV and CDR2 YYDKDF (reference sequence). This CDR3 spans 16 amino acids. With V trimmed by 9 bases and J by 4 bases, 13 bases remained unmatched. The CDR3 region is CATTGARRAGNEKLFF. CDR3 sequence (DNA): TGTGCCACGACAGGGGCGCGAAGGGCGGGTAATGAAAAACTGTTTTTT.

This clone was counted once. The V and J genes are TRBV14 and TRBJ1-4; TRBD1 might be the D (6 bases). This CDR3 spans 14 amino acids. The V gene lost 4 bases and the J gene lost 7 bases, with 13 bases spanning the gap. Germline V gene data show CDR1 as SGHDN and CDR2 as FVKESK. The CDR3 DNA sequence: TGTGCCAGCAGCCTCACGCGGACAGTTGAAAAACTGTTTTTT. The encoded protein is CASSLTRTVEKLFF.

The chain uses TRBV6-5 and TRBJ2-3, with D hard to call. The CDR3 has 15 residues. Trimming stripped 0 bases from V and 7 bases from J, with 14 bases between. Looked up from germline, CDR1 is MNHEY and CDR2 is SVGAGI. The CDR3 loop reads CASSYSIWSENTQYF. CDR3 nucleotides: TGTGCCAGCAGTTACTCGATATGGAGCGAAAATACGCAGTATTTT.

This chain joins TRBV5-1 and TRBJ2-3; 11 positions agree with TRBD2. The CDR3 runs to 17 residues. The V gene end was trimmed by 0 bases and the J gene end by 3 bases; junction bases not matched to a gene: 6. Looked up from germline, CDR1 is SGHRS and CDR2 is YFSETQ. The CDR3 loop is CASSLGTSGGQTDTQYF. CDR3 in DNA: TGCGCCAGCAGCTTGGGAACTAGCGGGGGCCAGACAGATACGCAGTATTTT.

This sequence joins TRBV6-6 and TRBJ1-2, with TRBD1 identical over 7 bases. The CDR3 extends over 14 amino acids. From germline, CDR1 is MNHNY and CDR2 SVGAGI (reference sequence). J was trimmed by 1 base and V by 2 bases; bases with no gene match: 1. CDR3 coding DNA: TGTGCCAGCAGTTACGGGGACAGTAACTATGGCTACACCTTC. This encodes CASSYGDSNYGYTF.

The chain couples TRBV7-2 to TRBJ1-2, with D hard to call. Germline V lookup: CDR1 SGHTA, CDR2 FQGNSA. CDR3 length equals 15 residues. Trimming took off 6 bases at V and 8 bases at J, with 22 bases between the two ends. CDR3 protein: CASSPTLGGSGGYTF. CDR3 DNA: TGTGCCAGCAGTCCTACCTTGGGAGGATCGGGAGGCTACACCTTC. Full variable domain (rest looked up from reference TRBV7-2 and TRBJ1-2): GAGVSQSPSNKVTEKGKDVELRCDPISGHTALYWYRQSLGQGLEFLIYFQGNSAPDKSGLPSDRFSAERTGGSVSTLTIQRTQQEDSAVYLCASSPTLGGSGGYTFGSGTRLTVV.

The rearrangement uses TRBV28 and TRBJ2-7; D unclear. Looked up from germline, CDR1 is MDHEN and CDR2 is SYDVKM. CDR3 length: 12 amino acids. The V and J ends lost 10 bases and 4 bases respectively, with 14 bases between them. CDR3 nucleotides: TGTGCCATCGGACCACCTACTTACGAGCAGTACTTC. Its protein is CAIGPPTYEQYF. Combining the CDR3 with reference TRBV28 and TRBJ2-7 gives the whole variable domain DVKVTQSSRYLVKRTGEKVFLECVQDMDHENMFWYRQDPGLGLRLIYFSYDVKMKEKGDIPEGYSVSREKKERFSLILESASTNQTSMYLCAIGPPTYEQYFGPGTRLTVT.

This chain joins TRBV29-1 and TRBJ2-1; the match to TRBD2 covers 7 bases. Germline V gene sequence: CDR1 SQVTM, CDR2 ANQGSEA. CDR3 size: 14 residues. V shed 2 bases and J 6 bases; nucleotides not matched to a gene: 7. The chain's CDR3 is CSVEYRLAGNEQFF. Here the CDR3 DNA reads TGCAGCGTTGAATACCGACTAGCCGGCAATGAGCAGTTCTTC.

Concerning this clone: One end of the junction varies from germline; a read error may be responsible. The CDR3 coding sequence is TGTGCCACCAGTTTGAGAGGGTACCAGCCCCAGCATTTT. Amino acid sequence: CATSLRGYQPQHF. This chain uses TRBV6-1 with TRBJ1-5; D call uncertain. The CDR3 is 13 amino acids. In germline, CDR1 is MNHNS, CDR2 SASEGT.

The V gene is TRBV6-5, the J gene TRBJ1-1; tentatively, D is TRBD1 (6 bases). Germline-derived CDR1 and CDR2 are MNHEY and SVGAGI. CDR3 size: 14 residues. V dropped 2 bases and J dropped 3 bases, with 10 bases sitting between them. CDR3: CASSYKGGYTEAFF. The CDR3 DNA sequence: TGTGCCAGCAGTTACAAAGGGGGGTACACTGAAGCTTTCTTT.

This clone has more than one count but fewer than ten. V is TRBV7-2 and J is TRBJ2-2; D might be TRBD1 or TRBD2, each matching 6 bases. V was pared by 1 base and J by 6 bases, with 12 bases between. This CDR3 has 15 amino acids. Germline V gene sequence: CDR1 SGHTA, CDR2 FQGNSA. CDR3 nucleotides: TGTGCCAGCAGCTTAGACCGGGGGCGCCCCGGGGAGCTGTTTTTT. Residues: CASSLDRGRPGELFF.

The CDR3 DNA is TGTGCCAGCAGCACAGGGGGAAGAAGCCCAGATACGCAGTATTTT. It yields the protein CASSTGGRSPDTQYF. This chain links TRBV5-4 with TRBJ2-3; 8 nucleotides agree with TRBD1. The junction had 8 bases not matched to a gene; V was cut back by 4 bases and J by 4 bases. The CDR3 runs to 15 residues. The germline CDR1 and CDR2 sequences are SGHNT and YYREEE (reference sequence).

The gene calls are TRBV7-6 and TRBJ2-3, with D unclear. Germline lookup yields CDR1 SGHVS and CDR2 FNYEAQ. The V gene lost 0 bases and the J gene lost 3 bases, with 7 bases spanning the gap. CDR3 length: 14 residues. The CDR3 DNA follows: TGTGCCAGCAGCTTAGCGTCCTTTACAGATACGCAGTATTTT. Translated: CASSLASFTDTQYF.

This chain uses TRBV7-8 with TRBJ1-2; maybe TRBD1 (5 bases). The germline gives CDR1 SGHVS, CDR2 FQNEAQ. Trimming stripped 5 bases from V and 4 bases from J, with 20 bases between. The CDR3 length is 16 residues. In nucleotides, the CDR3 is TGTGCCAGCAGCGCGTACCCAAAGGGGAGTCGCTATGGCTACACCTTC. Protein product: CASSAYPKGSRYGYTF.

The rearrangement links TRBV6-5 to TRBJ2-7; 8 bases are a match to TRBD1. The CDR3 length is 14 residues. Germline values: CDR1 MNHEY, CDR2 SVGAGI. V was pared by 2 bases and J by 6 bases, with 6 bases of the junction left unmatched. Here the CDR3 DNA reads TGTGCCAGCAGTTACGCCCCCGGGACAGGCGAGCAGTACTTC. Translated: CASSYAPGTGEQYF.

The chain's CDR3 is CASSPRQATSYEQYF. In DNA, the CDR3 is TGCGCCAGCAGCCCCCGACAGGCCACCTCCTACGAGCAGTACTTC. The genes are TRBV5-1 and TRBJ2-7, with TRBD1 as a possible D gene (6 bases). CDR1 is SGHRS and CDR2 is YFSETQ in the germline V gene. The CDR3 runs 15 residues. Trimming left V 4 bases short and J 0 bases short, with 14 bases between.

CDR3 nucleotide sequence: TGTGCCAGCAGCTTAGCACCCCCCATGGAGCAGTTCTTC. Its translation: CASSLAPPMEQFF. The chain uses TRBV7-6 and TRBJ2-1, with D hard to call. Trimming cost V 0 bases and J 10 bases, with 10 bases left between them. The CDR3 extends over 13 amino acids. CDR1 and CDR2 (germline): SGHVS, FNYEAQ.

The chain combines TRBV10-1 with TRBJ1-1; D is perhaps TRBD1 (6 bases). This CDR3 comprises 13 residues. Germline CDR1 WNHNN, CDR2 SYGVQD (reference sequence). With 7 bases removed from V and 8 bases from J, the gap between germline ends came to 17 bases. CDR3 nucleotides: TGCGCCAGCACTAGAGCAGGGGAGGAAGAAGCTTTCTTT. Its translation is CASTRAGEEEAFF.

V gene TRBV30 combines with J gene TRBJ2-7; D is undetermined. Trimming took off 4 bases at V and 6 bases at J, with 19 bases between the two ends. Germline loops: CDR1 GTSNPN, CDR2 SVGIG (reference sequence). The length of the CDR3 is 14 residues. The CDR3 loop reads CAWNRSAESGEQYF. CDR3 coding DNA: TGTGCCTGGAACAGATCGGCCGAGTCGGGCGAGCAGTACTTC.

The chain joins TRBV5-1 to TRBJ2-1, with a possible D match to TRBD2 (5 bases). The CDR3 is 13 amino acids. Germline CDR1 reads SGHRS; CDR2 reads YFSETQ. Trimming cost V 0 bases and J 7 bases, with 8 bases left between them. The CDR3, as DNA: TGCGCCAGCAGCTTGGGGGGAGAAAATGAGCAGTTCTTC. Translated, it gives CASSLGGENEQFF.

V usage is TRBV14 and J usage is TRBJ2-3, with D possibly being TRBD1 (6 bases). The ends were cut back, 0 bases at V and 2 bases at J, with 12 bases in the middle. Per the germline V gene, CDR1 is SGHDN and CDR2 is FVKESK. The CDR3 contains 16 residues. The chain's CDR3 is CASSQEPTGYTDTQYF. The CDR3 region has the DNA TGTGCCAGCAGCCAAGAGCCGACAGGATACACAGATACGCAGTATTTT.